This TCR beta chain is drawn from a study of CD8 T cells in ankylosing spondylitis. About this clonotype itself: Its specificity is unknown.

With molecular barcodes, quantitative 5'-RACE was used to make the TCR beta libraries. One entry per CDR3 protein, called by TCRdb with MiXCR from the 5' RACE reads. The table shows fewer than 400,000 distinct CDR3 sequences, with more than 20% occurring only once. The germline gives CDR1 SGHRS, CDR2 YFSETQ. V was cut by 3 bases and J by 3 bases, with 25 bases left in between. CDR3 size: 19 residues. Findings and limits, study-wide: Ankylosing spondylitis blood appeared to be characterized by a TCR beta motif of several highly homologous variants.

This TCR derives from a male donor with ankylosing spondylitis. V gene TRBV5-1 combines with J gene TRBJ2-1; D might be TRBD2 (11 bases). Material for sequencing was blood, either unsorted or a sorted T cell fraction (not recorded which). The CDR3 loop is CASSYRTGGTSGFYNEQFF. CDR3 DNA sequence: TGCGCCAGCAGCTACCGGACAGGGGGGACTAGCGGTTTCTACAATGAGCAGTTCTTC.